This T cell receptor (beta chain) originates from a study of T cells in Graves' hyperthyroidism and ophthalmopathy. It was 10 ml of fresh peripheral blood that supplied the PBMCs. Amplified regions were TCR beta CDR3 sequences from RNA transcripts. The primer set for the first-round RT-PCR of the TCR CDR3 was HTBI. MiXCR was run by TCRdb on the multiplex PCR reads, yielding one entry per CDR3 protein. This table has hundreds of thousands of distinct CDR3 sequences, roughly a third appearing once. Deletions cut 0 bases from V and 6 bases from J, with 12 bases between. The CDR3 runs to 14 residues. Material for sequencing was blood. V and J are TRBV12-3 or TRBV12-4 and TRBJ2-7; D may correspond to TRBD1 or TRBD2 (5 bases each). This TCR was recovered from a woman aged 40 to 55 with Graves' hyperthyroidism. CDR3: CASSLAQTAVEQYF. Here the CDR3 DNA reads TGTGCCAGCAGTTTAGCACAGACAGCGGTCGAGCAGTACTTC.